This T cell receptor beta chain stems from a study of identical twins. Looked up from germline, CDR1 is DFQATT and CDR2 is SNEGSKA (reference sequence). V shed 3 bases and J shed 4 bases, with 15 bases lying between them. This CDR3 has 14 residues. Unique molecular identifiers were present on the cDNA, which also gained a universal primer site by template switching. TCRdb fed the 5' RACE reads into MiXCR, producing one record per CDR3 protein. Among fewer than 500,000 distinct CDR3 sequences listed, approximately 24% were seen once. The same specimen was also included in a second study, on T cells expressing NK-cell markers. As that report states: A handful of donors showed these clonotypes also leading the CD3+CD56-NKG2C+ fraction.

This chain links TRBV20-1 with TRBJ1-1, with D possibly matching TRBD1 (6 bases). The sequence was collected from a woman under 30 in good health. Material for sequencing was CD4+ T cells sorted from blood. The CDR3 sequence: CSASSGARGTEAFF. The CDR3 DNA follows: TGCAGTGCTAGTTCGGGGGCTCGCGGCACTGAAGCTTTCTTT.